This T cell receptor beta chain was sequenced for a study of blood T cell repertoires in COVID-19 (dated by TCRdb to about 2020). Turning to the overall study: Samples from collaborators originated in the United States, Italy and Spain and spanned both the acute and convalescent phases of COVID-19. Nearly every sample came with metadata listing a de-identified subject ID, COVID-19 status, age in years and sex. The material from the prospective study consisted of cDNA or gDNA derived from T cells, B-cell-depleted T cells, or PBMCs. The repertoires were released in a freely available public database meant as a resource for research on the immune response to SARS-CoV-2. Samples came from the ongoing ImmuneRACE study (first 160 participants) plus 1,254 subjects from 6 global collaborators. Where available, HLA class I and class II types were taken from metadata supplied by the sample provider and were not determined by assay-based typing. Deeply sampled blood TCRbeta repertoires from subjects exposed to, actively infected with, or recovered from COVID-19 were included in the dataset.

V is cut back by 5 bases and J by 7 bases, with 5 bases in the junction unmatched. Reading the germline V gene gives CDR1 ENHRY and CDR2 SYGVKD. There are 13 amino acids in the CDR3, from cysteine to phenylalanine inclusive. Only the CDR3 part of the read is kept: 39 bases, read in frame from the first base. To note about this clone: Its antigen is currently not known. There are no base qualities to consult, and no much larger clone falls within one base.

TCRbeta CDR3 regions were amplified from genomic DNA by means of the immunoSEQ Assay, a bias-controlled multiplex PCR. The original methods were these. Nucleated cell counts per sample were estimated from amplification of reference gene primers within the assay. To quantify the absolute abundance of each unique TCRbeta CDR3 rearrangement, sequence reads were collapsed and filtered. Productive Simpson clonality was computed per sample as the square root of Simpson's diversity index over productive rearrangements. This immuneACCESS table, as held by TCRdb, lists in-frame sequences with V and J called but not all clones. Of the missing ones, under half trace to an unresolved V gene in checked studies; the others have no known cause. The D gene and trimming were derived from the DNA, and the V and J assignments and clone size from that table. This sample has roughly 360,000 clones in its table, and 70% to 90% of those were observed once. The ten biggest clones cover over 0.9% of the sample.

In the prospective study, participants were about 18 to 89 years old, resided in about 25 geographic areas of the United States, and were enrolled through a virtual design. To assign participants to cohorts, the prospective study relied on clinical history that participants themselves reported in a screening survey and a study questionnaire. In the prospective study, whole blood, serum and a nasopharyngeal or oropharyngeal swab were collected from each participant by mobile phlebotomists. Over a roughly two-month period, participants in the prospective study had the option of providing additional blood draws and questionnaires. Before DNA extraction, prospective study blood samples were shipped either frozen or at room temperature. Overall results and qualifications from the work: The amount of clinical and demographic metadata varied by source and participant and was provided uncurated.

The source of this sequence is a woman aged 25 to 45 with acute COVID-19. This receptor chain uses TRBV10-3 and TRBJ1-1; 9 junctional bases match TRBD1. Material: PBMCs or T cells enriched from blood (not recorded which). The encoded CDR3 is CAISRDRDGEAFF. The DNA is TGTGCCATCAGTAGGGACAGGGATGGTGAAGCTTTCTTT.